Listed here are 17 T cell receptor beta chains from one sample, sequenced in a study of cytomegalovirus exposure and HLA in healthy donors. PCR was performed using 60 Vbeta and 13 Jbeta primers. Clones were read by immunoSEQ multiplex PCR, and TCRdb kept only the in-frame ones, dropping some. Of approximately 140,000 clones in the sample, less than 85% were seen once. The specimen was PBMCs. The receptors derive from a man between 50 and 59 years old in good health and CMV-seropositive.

Written as DNA, the CDR3 is TGTGCCAGCAGCTCCGGGACTAGGTATACCGGGGAGCTGTTTTTT. It specifies CASSSGTRYTGELFF. The chain is built from TRBV7-8 and TRBJ2-2; 8 nucleotides agree with TRBD2. The germline V gene has CDR1 SGHVS and CDR2 FQNEAQ. The length of the CDR3 is 15 residues. V lost 4 bases, J lost 5 bases, and 6 bases stayed unmatched.

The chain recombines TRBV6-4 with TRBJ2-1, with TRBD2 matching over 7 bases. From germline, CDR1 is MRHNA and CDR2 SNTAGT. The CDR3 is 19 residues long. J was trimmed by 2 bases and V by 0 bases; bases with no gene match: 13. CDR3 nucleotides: TGTGCCAGCAGTGACTCTTGGTATAAGCGGGGCAGCACCTACAATGAGCAGTTCTTC. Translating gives CASSDSWYKRGSTYNEQFF.

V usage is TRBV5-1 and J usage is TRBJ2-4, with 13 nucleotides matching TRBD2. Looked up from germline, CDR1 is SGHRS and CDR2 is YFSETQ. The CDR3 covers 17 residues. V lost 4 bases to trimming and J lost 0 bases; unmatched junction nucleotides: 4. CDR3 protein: CASSDGTSGIAKNIQYF. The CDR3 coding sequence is TGCGCCAGCAGCGACGGGACTAGCGGGATAGCCAAAAACATTCAGTACTTC.

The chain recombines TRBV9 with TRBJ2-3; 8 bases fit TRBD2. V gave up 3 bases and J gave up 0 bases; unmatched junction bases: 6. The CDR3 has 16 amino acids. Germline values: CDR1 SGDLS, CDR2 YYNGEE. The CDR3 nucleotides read TGTGCCAGCAGCGCCGACCGGGGGGGCAGCACAGATACGCAGTATTTT. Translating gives CASSADRGGSTDTQYF.

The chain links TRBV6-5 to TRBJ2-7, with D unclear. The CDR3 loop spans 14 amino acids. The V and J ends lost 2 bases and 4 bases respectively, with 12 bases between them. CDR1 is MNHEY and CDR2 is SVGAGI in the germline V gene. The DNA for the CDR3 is TGTGCCAGCAGTTACGGCCGGTCAGGATACGAGCAGTACTTC. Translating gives CASSYGRSGYEQYF.

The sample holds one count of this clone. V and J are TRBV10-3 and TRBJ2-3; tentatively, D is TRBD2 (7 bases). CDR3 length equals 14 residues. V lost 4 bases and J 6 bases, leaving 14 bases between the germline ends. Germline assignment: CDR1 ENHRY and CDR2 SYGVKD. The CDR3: CAISVGGDTDTQYF. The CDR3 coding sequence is TGTGCCATCAGTGTTGGGGGGGACACGGATACGCAGTATTTT.

CDR3 amino acids: CASSWTGANTEAFF. The CDR3 nucleotides are TGTGCCAGCTCGTGGACAGGGGCGAACACTGAAGCTTTCTTT. The V and J genes are TRBV2 and TRBJ1-1, with 9 bases that match TRBD1. CDR3 size: 14 residues. V dropped 8 bases and J dropped 1; count of bases not matched to a gene: 5. Germline V CDR1 and CDR2: SNHLY, FYNNEI.

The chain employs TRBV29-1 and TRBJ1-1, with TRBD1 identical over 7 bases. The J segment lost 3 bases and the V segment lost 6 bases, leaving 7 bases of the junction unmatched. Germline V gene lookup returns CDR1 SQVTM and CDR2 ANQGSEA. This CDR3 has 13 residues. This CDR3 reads CSVPAGGYTEAFF. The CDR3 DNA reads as TGCAGCGTACCCGCAGGGGGGTACACTGAAGCTTTCTTT. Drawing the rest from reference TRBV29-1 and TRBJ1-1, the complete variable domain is SAVISQKPSRDICQRGTSLTIQCQVDSQVTMMFWYRQQPGQSLTLIATANQGSEATYESGFVIDKFPISRPNLTFSTLTVSNMSPEDSSIYLCSVPAGGYTEAFFGQGTRLTVV.

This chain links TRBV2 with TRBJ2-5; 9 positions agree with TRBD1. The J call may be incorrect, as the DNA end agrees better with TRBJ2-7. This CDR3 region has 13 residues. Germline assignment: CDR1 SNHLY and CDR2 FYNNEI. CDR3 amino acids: CASIQGQGYEQYF. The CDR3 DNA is TGTGCCAGCATCCAGGGACAGGGCTACGAGCAGTACTTC.

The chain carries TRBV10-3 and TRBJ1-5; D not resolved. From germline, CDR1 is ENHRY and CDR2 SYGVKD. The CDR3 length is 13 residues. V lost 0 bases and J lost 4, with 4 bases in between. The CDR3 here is CAISESQNQPQHF. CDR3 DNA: TGTGCCATCAGTGAGTCACAGAATCAGCCCCAGCATTTT.

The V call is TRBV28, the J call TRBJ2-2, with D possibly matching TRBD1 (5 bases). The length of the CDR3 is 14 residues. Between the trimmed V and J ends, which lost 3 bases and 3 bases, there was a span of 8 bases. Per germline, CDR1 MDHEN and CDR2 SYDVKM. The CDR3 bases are TGTGCCAGCAGTTTCGACAGATACACCGGGGAGCTGTTTTTT. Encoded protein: CASSFDRYTGELFF.

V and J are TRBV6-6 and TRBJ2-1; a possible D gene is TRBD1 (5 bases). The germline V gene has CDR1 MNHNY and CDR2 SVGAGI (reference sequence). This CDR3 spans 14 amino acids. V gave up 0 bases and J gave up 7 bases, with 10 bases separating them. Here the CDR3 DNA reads TGTGCCAGCAGTTACTCGACAGCGTTTAATGAGCAGTTCTTC. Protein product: CASSYSTAFNEQFF.

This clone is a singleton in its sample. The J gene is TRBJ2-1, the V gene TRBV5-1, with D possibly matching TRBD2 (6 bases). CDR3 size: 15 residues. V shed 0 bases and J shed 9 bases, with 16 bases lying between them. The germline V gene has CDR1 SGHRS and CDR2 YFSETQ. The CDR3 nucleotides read TGCGCCAGCAGCTTGGACCCGGGAGAACCGGGTGAGCAGTTCTTC. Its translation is CASSLDPGEPGEQFF.

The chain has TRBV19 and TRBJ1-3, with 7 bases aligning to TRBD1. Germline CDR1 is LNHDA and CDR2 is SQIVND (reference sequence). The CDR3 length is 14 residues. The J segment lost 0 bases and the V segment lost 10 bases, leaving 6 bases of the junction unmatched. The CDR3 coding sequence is TGTGCCACCAGACAGGGACACTCTGGAAACACCATATATTTT. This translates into CATRQGHSGNTIYF.

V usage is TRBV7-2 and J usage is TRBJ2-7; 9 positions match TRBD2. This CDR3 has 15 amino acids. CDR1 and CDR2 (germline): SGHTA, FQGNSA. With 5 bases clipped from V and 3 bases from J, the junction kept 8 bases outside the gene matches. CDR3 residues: CASSKTSGLYYEQYF. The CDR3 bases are TGTGCCAGCAGCAAGACTAGCGGCCTCTACTACGAGCAGTACTTC. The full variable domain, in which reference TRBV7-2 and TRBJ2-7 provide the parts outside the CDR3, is GAGVSQSPSNKVTEKGKDVELRCDPISGHTALYWYRQSLGQGLEFLIYFQGNSAPDKSGLPSDRFSAERTGGSVSTLTIQRTQQEDSAVYLCASSKTSGLYYEQYFGPGTRLTVT.

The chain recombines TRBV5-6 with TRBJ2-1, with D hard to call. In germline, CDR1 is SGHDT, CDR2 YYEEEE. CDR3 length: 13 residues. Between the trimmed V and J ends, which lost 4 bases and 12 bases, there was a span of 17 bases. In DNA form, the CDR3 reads TGTGCCAGCAGCACCACCTACGGTACGGGGCAGTTCTTC. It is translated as CASSTTYGTGQFF.

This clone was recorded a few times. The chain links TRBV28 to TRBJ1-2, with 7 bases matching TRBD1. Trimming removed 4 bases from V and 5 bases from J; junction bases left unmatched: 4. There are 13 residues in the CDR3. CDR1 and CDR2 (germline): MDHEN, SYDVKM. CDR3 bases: TGTGCCAGCAGTTCCAGGACAGGTTATGGCTACACCTTC. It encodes CASSSRTGYGYTF.